These T cell receptor beta chains were read from a single sample in a study of regulatory T cells in long-lasting Graves disease. TCRdb itself ran the multiplex PCR reads through MiXCR, one entry per CDR3 protein. The sample lists around 450,000 distinct CDR3 sequences; 20% to 25% were seen once. The specimen was peripheral blood mononuclear cells (PBMCs), collected when the disease was refractory, from a patient treated with antithyroid drugs. Receptor source: a female donor with Graves disease. Each CDR3 is given with its conserved first and last residue. The D gene is left open where the match is weak. Expanded clones get a size class; other rows say once, few or many, or leave the size out.

D: NA; J: TRBJ1-6; length: 15; size: many; V: TRBV28; CDR3: CASSLWAGSNSPLHF; DNA: TGTGCCAGCAGTTTATGGGCGGGGAGCAATTCACCCCTCCACTTT
D: TRBD1; J: TRBJ1-2; length: 15; size: NA; V: TRBV5-5; CDR3: CASRGNLQINYGYTF; DNA: TGCGCCAGCAGGGGGAACCTACAGATTAACTATGGCTACACCTTC
D: TRBD1; J: TRBJ1-1; length: 14; size: NA; V: TRBV7-2; CDR3: CASGLVTGGSEAFF; DNA: TGTGCCAGCGGCTTAGTGACAGGGGGATCTGAAGCTTTCTTT
D: NA; J: TRBJ1-1; length: 14; size: NA; V: TRBV12-3/TRBV12-4; CDR3: CASSSSFSSPEAFF; DNA: TGTGCCAGCAGTTCCAGTTTTTCGAGCCCTGAAGCTTTCTTT
D: TRBD1; J: TRBJ2-7; length: 13; size: few; V: TRBV20-1; CDR3: CSADTWDSYEQYF; DNA: TGCAGTGCCGACACTTGGGACAGCTACGAGCAGTACTTC
D: NA; J: TRBJ2-1; length: 12; size: NA; V: TRBV11-3; CDR3: CASSLTDNEQFF; DNA: TGTGCCAGCAGCCTAACAGACAATGAGCAGTTCTTC
D: TRBD1; J: TRBJ2-2; length: 14; size: NA; V: TRBV24-1; CDR3: CATGTARNTGELFF; DNA: TGTGCCACCGGGACAGCCCGGAACACCGGGGAGCTGTTTTTT
D: NA; J: TRBJ2-4; length: 13; size: few; V: TRBV24-1; CDR3: CASWKVGKNIQYF; DNA: TGTGCCAGCTGGAAAGTTGGCAAAAACATTCAGTACTTC
D: TRBD2; J: TRBJ2-7; length: 15; size: many; V: TRBV6-4; CDR3: CASSVVSGSRYEQYF; DNA: TGTGCCAGCAGTGTCGTCAGCGGGAGTAGGTACGAGCAGTACTTC
D: NA; J: TRBJ1-4; length: 11; size: many; V: TRBV20-1; CDR3: CSASGREKLFF; DNA: TGCAGTGCTAGTGGTAGGGAAAAACTGTTTTTT
D: NA; J: TRBJ1-4; length: 14; size: many; V: TRBV28; CDR3: CASSFLSVNEKLFF; DNA: TGTGCCAGCAGTTTTTTGAGCGTTAATGAAAAACTGTTTTTT
D: NA; J: TRBJ2-2; length: 11; size: few; V: TRBV28; CDR3: CASQDVGELFF; DNA: TGTGCCAGCCAGGACGTCGGGGAGCTGTTTTTT
D: TRBD2; J: TRBJ2-7; length: 15; size: NA; V: TRBV9; CDR3: CASSVGGRADYEQYF; DNA: TGTGCCAGCAGCGTAGGCGGGAGGGCCGATTACGAGCAGTACTTC
D: NA; J: TRBJ2-5; length: 13; size: many; V: TRBV3-1; CDR3: CASSPGTSETQYF; DNA: TGTGCCAGCAGCCCAGGCACGTCGGAGACCCAGTACTTC
D: TRBD2; J: TRBJ2-7; length: 16; size: many; V: TRBV24-1; CDR3: CATSDSGLADTNEQYF; DNA: TGTGCCACCAGTGACTCCGGACTAGCGGACACAAATGAGCAGTACTTC
D: NA; J: TRBJ2-7; length: 15; size: few; V: TRBV18; CDR3: CASSPSYQPMDEQYF; DNA: TGTGCCAGCTCACCCTCGTACCAGCCGATGGACGAGCAGTACTTC